One sample yielded the 18 T cell receptor beta chains listed below, sequenced in a study of control samples from healthy donors and cancer patients. Profiled with immunoSEQ multiplex PCR; TCRdb holds only in-frame clones, not every one. The sample shows roughly 100,000 clones, roughly 92% of them seen only once. What was sequenced was blood. These TCRs come from a human donor in good health. The donor label of this sample is uncertain.

The chain couples TRBV2 to TRBJ1-1; TRBD1 aligns across 10 bases. This CDR3 contains 13 residues. V lost 6 bases to trimming and J lost 8 bases; unmatched junction nucleotides: 6. Germline V lookup: CDR1 SNHLY, CDR2 FYNNEI. CDR3: CASRGPDRGEAFF. The CDR3 nucleotides are TGTGCCAGCAGGGGACCGGACAGGGGGGAAGCTTTCTTT.

This sequence joins TRBV19 and TRBJ1-5; D ambiguous. The CDR3 runs to 11 residues. The germline V gene encodes CDR1 LNHDA and CDR2 SQIVND (reference sequence). Trimming took off 6 bases at V and 9 bases at J, with 9 bases between the two ends. The CDR3 DNA sequence: TGTGCCAGTAGGAGACGTGGGCCCCAGCATTTT. Residues: CASRRRGPQHF. The whole variable domain, filled in from reference TRBV19 and TRBJ1-5, reads DGGITQSPKYLFRKEGQNVTLSCEQNLNHDAMYWYRQDPGQGLRLIYYSQIVNDFQKGDIAEGYSVSREKKESFPLTVTSAQKNPTAFYLCASRRRGPQHFGDGTRLSIL.

The chain recombines TRBV27 with TRBJ2-7; a weak D match, TRBD2 (6 bases). The germline CDR1 and CDR2 sequences are MNHEY and SMNVEV (reference sequence). V was pared by 2 bases and J by 3 bases, with 11 bases between. The CDR3 contains 14 residues. Here the CDR3 DNA reads TGTGCCAGCAGTTTACGCGGGGAATACTACGAGCAGTACTTC. Protein product: CASSLRGEYYEQYF.

The chain joins TRBV6-6 to TRBJ1-1; tentatively, D is TRBD1 (6 bases). The CDR3 has 14 amino acids. In germline, CDR1 is MNHNY, CDR2 SVGAGI (reference sequence). V lost 4 bases and J lost 8, with 17 bases in between. The CDR3 spells CASSSDRRITEAFF. CDR3 DNA: TGTGCCAGCAGTTCCGACAGGCGGATCACAGAAGCTTTCTTT.

The rearrangement joins TRBV15 to TRBJ1-6, with D tentatively TRBD1 (5 bases). V was trimmed by 4 bases and J by 0 bases, leaving 13 bases between them. CDR3 size: 17 residues. The germline V gene encodes CDR1 LNHNV and CDR2 YYDKDF (reference sequence). The CDR3 loop is CATSIRGGFSYNSPLHF. The CDR3 DNA reads as TGTGCCACCAGCATCCGCGGGGGGTTCTCCTATAATTCACCCCTCCACTTT. Drawing the rest from reference TRBV15 and TRBJ1-6, the complete variable domain is DAMVIQNPRYQVTQFGKPVTLSCSQTLNHNVMYWYQQKSSQAPKLLFHYYDKDFNNEADTPDNFQSRRPNTSFCFLDIRSPGLGDTAMYLCATSIRGGFSYNSPLHFGNGTRLTVT.

The CDR3 DNA reads TGTGCCAGCAGTTCCCGGACAAAGAACACTGAAGCTTTCTTT. This translates into CASSSRTKNTEAFF. The rearrangement links TRBV6-5 to TRBJ1-1; TRBD1 might be the D (5 bases). The CDR3 covers 14 residues. The V gene's germline CDR1 is MNHEY and CDR2 SVGAGI. Trimming shortened V by 4 bases and J by 1 base, and 10 bases separated the two germline ends.

This rearrangement joins TRBV3-1 (or the pseudogene TRBV3-2) to TRBJ1-2; TRBD1 matches at 10 bases. Looked up from germline, CDR1 is LGHDT and CDR2 is YNNKEL (reference sequence). The CDR3 contains 16 residues. J was trimmed by 5 bases and V by 4 bases; bases with no gene match: 10. The CDR3 region is CASSPRAGQGRYGYTF. The DNA for the CDR3 is TGTGCCAGCAGCCCACGGGCGGGACAGGGGAGGTATGGCTACACCTTC.

The chain combines TRBV7-2 with TRBJ1-6, with TRBD1 matching over 9 bases. The CDR3 runs to 16 residues. Germline loops: CDR1 SGHTA, CDR2 FQGNSA. After removal of 5 bases from V and 5 bases from J, the junction contained 7 bases not matched to a gene. The CDR3 coding sequence is TGTGCCAGCAGCCGCCGGACAGGGGATAATAATTCACCCCTCCACTTT. The encoded protein is CASSRRTGDNNSPLHF.

This chain uses TRBV27 with TRBJ2-2, with TRBD1 identical over 7 bases. The CDR3 is 16 residues long. CDR1 and CDR2 (germline): MNHEY, SMNVEV (reference sequence). Losses at the gene ends were 3 bases for V and 4 bases for J; bases not matched to a gene: 8. CDR3 DNA: TGTGCCAGCAGTTTCGATTGGACAGGCGGCACCGGGGAGCTGTTTTTT. Its protein product is CASSFDWTGGTGELFF.

This clone was found once. The chain recombines TRBV19 with TRBJ1-1, with a weak D call TRBD1 (6 bases). Per germline, CDR1 LNHDA and CDR2 SQIVND (reference sequence). CDR3 size: 13 residues. Trimming removed 9 bases at V and 4 bases at J, with 15 bases between. CDR3 nucleotide sequence: TGTGCCAGCGGACCTAACAGGGTCACTGAAGCTTTCTTT. It yields the protein CASGPNRVTEAFF.

The chain couples TRBV7-9 to TRBJ2-3; 10 nucleotides agree with TRBD1. V shed 3 bases, J shed 4 bases, and the junction held 1 base outside the gene matches. The germline V gene encodes CDR1 SEHNR and CDR2 FQNEAQ (reference sequence). CDR3 size: 14 residues. The CDR3 loop is CASSLGQGPDTQYF. In DNA form, the CDR3 reads TGTGCCAGCAGCTTGGGACAGGGGCCAGATACGCAGTATTTT.

The J gene is TRBJ1-6, the V gene TRBV6-5; D call uncertain. Germline V gives CDR1 MNHEY, CDR2 SVGAGI. This CDR3 comprises 13 residues. Trimming shortened V by 8 bases and J by 5 bases, and 10 bases separated the two germline ends. The CDR3: CASWNFHNSPLHF. As DNA, the CDR3 is TGTGCCAGCTGGAATTTTCATAATTCACCCCTCCACTTT.

V is TRBV11-2 and J is TRBJ2-1, with D maybe TRBD1 (6 bases). The CDR3 sequence is 13 residues long. Deletions cut 4 bases from V and 4 bases from J, with 8 bases between. CDR1 and CDR2 from the germline V gene are SGHAT and FQNNGV. The CDR3 DNA follows: TGTGCCAGCAGCTCGGGACAATACAATGAGCAGTTCTTC. It specifies CASSSGQYNEQFF.

This chain links TRBV24-1 with TRBJ2-1; maybe TRBD1 (5 bases). V shed 1 base and J shed 5 bases, with 8 bases lying between them. Germline V gene lookup returns CDR1 KGHDR and CDR2 SFDVKD. The CDR3 is made up of 14 amino acids. CDR3 in DNA: TGTGCCACCAGTGATTTAACAGGTCACAATGAGCAGTTCTTC. This gives the protein CATSDLTGHNEQFF.

Regarding this clone: Other DNA sequences within the sample encode an identical CDR3. DNA of the CDR3: TGCGCCAGCAGCTCCGGACTAGCGGGGGGCTTCAATGAGCAGTTCTTC. Translation: CASSSGLAGGFNEQFF. The chain is built from TRBV5-1 and TRBJ2-1; 14 bases are shared with TRBD2. This CDR3 comprises 16 residues. The V segment lost 3 bases and the J segment 6 bases; nucleotides outside the gene matches: 5. The germline CDR1 and CDR2 sequences are SGHRS and YFSETQ. The whole variable domain, filled in from reference TRBV5-1 and TRBJ2-1, reads KAGVTQTPRYLIKTRGQQVTLSCSPISGHRSVSWYQQTPGQGLQFLFEYFSETQRNKGNFPGRFSGRQFSNSRSEMNVSTLELGDSALYLCASSSGLAGGFNEQFFGPGTRLTVL.

The chain links TRBV3-1 (or the pseudogene TRBV3-2) to TRBJ2-7; 9 positions match TRBD1. CDR1 is LGHDT, CDR2 YNNKEL, per germline (reference sequence). The CDR3 runs to 14 residues. Trimming removed 4 bases from V and 4 bases from J; junction bases left unmatched: 5. CDR3 loop: CASSPGTGSYEQYF. The CDR3 DNA is TGTGCCAGCAGCCCTGGGACAGGGTCATACGAGCAGTACTTC.

The chain couples TRBV19 to TRBJ1-4; D gene uncertain. V was trimmed by 7 bases and J by 8 bases, leaving 17 bases between them. Germline CDR1 is LNHDA and CDR2 is SQIVND (reference sequence). CDR3 length equals 14 residues. The CDR3 DNA follows: TGTGCCAGTAATGACGGACGAAATGTAGAAAAACTGTTTTTT. It translates to CASNDGRNVEKLFF.

The J gene is TRBJ1-6, the V gene TRBV9; TRBD1 is a possible D gene (6 bases). This CDR3 comprises 14 residues. In germline, CDR1 is SGDLS, CDR2 YYNGEE. V was trimmed by 3 bases and J by 5 bases, leaving 9 bases between them. The CDR3, as DNA: TGTGCCAGCAGCGCGGACAGAAATAATTCACCCCTCCACTTT. Translating it yields CASSADRNNSPLHF.